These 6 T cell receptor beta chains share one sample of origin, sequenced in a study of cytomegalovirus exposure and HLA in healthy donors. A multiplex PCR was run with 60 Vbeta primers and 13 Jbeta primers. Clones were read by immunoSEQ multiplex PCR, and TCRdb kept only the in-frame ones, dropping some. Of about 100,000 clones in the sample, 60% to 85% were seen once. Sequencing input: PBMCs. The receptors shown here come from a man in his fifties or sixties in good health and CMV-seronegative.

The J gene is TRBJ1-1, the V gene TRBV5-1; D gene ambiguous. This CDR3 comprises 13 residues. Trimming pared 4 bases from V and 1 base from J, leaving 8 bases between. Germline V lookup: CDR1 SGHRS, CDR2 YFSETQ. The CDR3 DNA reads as TGCGCCAGCAGCCCCTCGGGGAACACTGAAGCTTTCTTT. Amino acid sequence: CASSPSGNTEAFF.

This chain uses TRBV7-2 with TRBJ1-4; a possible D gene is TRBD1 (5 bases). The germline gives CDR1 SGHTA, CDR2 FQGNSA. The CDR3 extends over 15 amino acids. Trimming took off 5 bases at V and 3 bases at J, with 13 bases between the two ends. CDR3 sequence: CASSLRTPSNEKLFF. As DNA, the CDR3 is TGTGCCAGCAGCCTACGGACACCCTCTAATGAAAAACTGTTTTTT.

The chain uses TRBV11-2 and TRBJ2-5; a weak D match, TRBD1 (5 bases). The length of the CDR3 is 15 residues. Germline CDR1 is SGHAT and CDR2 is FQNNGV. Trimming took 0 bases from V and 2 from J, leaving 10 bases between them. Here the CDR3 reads CASSLERQPQETQYF. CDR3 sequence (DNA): TGTGCCAGCAGCTTAGAAAGACAGCCACAAGAGACCCAGTACTTC.

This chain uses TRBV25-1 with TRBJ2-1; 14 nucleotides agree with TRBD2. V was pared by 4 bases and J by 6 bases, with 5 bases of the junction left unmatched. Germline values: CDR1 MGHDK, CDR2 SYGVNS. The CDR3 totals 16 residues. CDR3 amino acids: CASSGPGLAGVNEQFF. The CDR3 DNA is TGTGCCAGCAGTGGACCGGGACTAGCGGGGGTCAATGAGCAGTTCTTC.

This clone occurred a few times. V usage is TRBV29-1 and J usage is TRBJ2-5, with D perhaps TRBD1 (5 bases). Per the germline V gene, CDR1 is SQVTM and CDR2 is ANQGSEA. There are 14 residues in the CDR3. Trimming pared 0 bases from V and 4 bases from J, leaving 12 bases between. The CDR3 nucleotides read TGCAGCGTTGAAGAAAGTCAGGGCGGAGAGACCCAGTACTTC. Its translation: CSVEESQGGETQYF. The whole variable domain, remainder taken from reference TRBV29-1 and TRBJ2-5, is SAVISQKPSRDICQRGTSLTIQCQVDSQVTMMFWYRQQPGQSLTLIATANQGSEATYESGFVIDKFPISRPNLTFSTLTVSNMSPEDSSIYLCSVEESQGGETQYFGPGTRLLVL.

Here the CDR3 DNA reads TGTGCCTGGAGTCGACAGCTACATGAAAAACTGTTTTTT. This sequence encodes CAWSRQLHEKLFF. The J gene is TRBJ1-4, the V gene TRBV30, with TRBD1 as a possible D gene (5 bases). With 2 bases removed from V and 6 bases from J, the gap between germline ends came to 10 bases. This CDR3 is built from 13 residues. Germline V CDR1 and CDR2: GTSNPN, SVGIG (reference sequence).